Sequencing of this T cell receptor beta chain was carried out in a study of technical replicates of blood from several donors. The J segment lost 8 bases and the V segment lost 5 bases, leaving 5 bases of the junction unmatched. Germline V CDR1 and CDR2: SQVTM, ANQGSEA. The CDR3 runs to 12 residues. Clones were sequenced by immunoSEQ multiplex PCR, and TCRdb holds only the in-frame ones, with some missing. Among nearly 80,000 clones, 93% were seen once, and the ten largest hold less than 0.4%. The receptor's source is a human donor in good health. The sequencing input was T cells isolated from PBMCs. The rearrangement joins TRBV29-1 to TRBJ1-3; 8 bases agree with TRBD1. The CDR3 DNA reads TGCAGCGTTCGCACAGGGGGTTACACCATATATTTT. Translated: CSVRTGGYTIYF.